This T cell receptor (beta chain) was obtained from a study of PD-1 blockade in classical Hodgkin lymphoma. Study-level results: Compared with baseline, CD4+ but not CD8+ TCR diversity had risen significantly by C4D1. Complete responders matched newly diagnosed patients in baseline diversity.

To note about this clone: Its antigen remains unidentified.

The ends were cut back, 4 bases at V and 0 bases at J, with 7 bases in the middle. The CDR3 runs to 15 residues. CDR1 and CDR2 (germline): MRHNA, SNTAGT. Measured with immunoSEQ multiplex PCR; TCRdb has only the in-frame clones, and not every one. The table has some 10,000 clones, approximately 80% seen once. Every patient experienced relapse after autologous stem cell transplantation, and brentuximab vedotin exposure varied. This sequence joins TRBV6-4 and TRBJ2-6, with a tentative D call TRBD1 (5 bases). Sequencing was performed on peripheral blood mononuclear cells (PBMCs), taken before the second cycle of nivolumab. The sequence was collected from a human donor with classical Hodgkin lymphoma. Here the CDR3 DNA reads TGTGCCAGCAGTGCCGACAGCTCTGGGGCCAACGTCCTGACTTTC. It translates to CASSADSSGANVLTF.